A selection of T cell receptor beta chains follows, all from one sample in a study of cytomegalovirus exposure and HLA in healthy donors. The data were produced by immunoSEQ multiplex PCR, yet TCRdb's version contains in-frame clones alone and is incomplete. The sample carries under 200,000 clones, around nine tenths recorded once. The material sequenced was PBMCs. All receptors come from a woman aged 30 to 39 in good health and CMV-seronegative. The CDR3 runs from the conserved cysteine through the conserved F or W. A D gene is named only where the DNA matches it firmly. The size field is filled for only some rows; it gives once, few, many or a size class.

- | few | TRBJ2-1 | TRBV7-9 | TGTGCCAGCAGCCGGTTGGATGAGCAGTTCTTC | CASSRLDEQFF
- | - | TRBJ2-7 | TRBV28 | TGTGCCAGCAGCCTCCTAAGTACCCCATACGAGCAGTACTTC | CASSLLSTPYEQYF
- | - | TRBJ2-7 | TRBV25-1 | TGTGCCAGCAGTGAAACGTTCCTAAAGCAGTACTTC | CASSETFLKQYF
TRBD2 | - | TRBJ2-2 | TRBV9 | TGTGCCAGCAGCGTAGGACTAGCGGGAGTCACCGGGGAGCTGTTTTTT | CASSVGLAGVTGELFF
- | - | TRBJ2-7 | TRBV7-8 | TGTGCCAGCAGCTTTCAGATTCAATACGAGCAGTACTTC | CASSFQIQYEQYF
- | - | TRBJ1-2 | TRBV7-8 | TGTGCCAGCAGGCAGTCTTCCGTGGCATATGGCTACACCTTC | CASRQSSVAYGYTF
- | - | TRBJ2-3 | TRBV10-2 | TGCGCCAGCAGTACTTCTTTCGCAGATACGCAGTATTTT | CASSTSFADTQYF
TRBD1 | - | TRBJ1-5 | TRBV9 | TGTGCCAGCAGCGGGACAGGGCCTCGCGTTCAGCCCCAGCATTTT | CASSGTGPRVQPQHF
- | few | TRBJ1-1 | TRBV4-3 | TGCGCCAGCAGCCAAGGGCGGCTGAACACTGAAGCTTTCTTT | CASSQGRLNTEAFF
TRBD2 | - | TRBJ2-1 | TRBV29-1 | TGCAGCGTGATCGTGACTAGCGGGGGGCTCGACAATGAGCAGTTCTTC | CSVIVTSGGLDNEQFF
- | - | TRBJ2-3 | TRBV20-1 | TGCAGCGCTCACTATGGAGATACGCAGTATTTT | CSAHYGDTQYF
- | - | TRBJ2-7 | TRBV7-9 | TGTGCCAGCAGCTCGGCAGGCACCTACGAGCAGTACTTC | CASSSAGTYEQYF
- | - | TRBJ1-5 | TRBV5-6 | TGTGCCAGCAGCTTGGCTCATCAGCCCCAGCATTTT | CASSLAHQPQHF
- | - | TRBJ2-7 | TRBV28 | TGTGCCAGCCTCCCCGGGGGGCGAGGCTACGAGCAGTACTTC | CASLPGGRGYEQYF
- | - | TRBJ2-2 | TRBV7-6 | TGTGCCAGCACCTCCGTGGGTGCGGGGGCAAACACCGGGGAGCTGTTTTTT | CASTSVGAGANTGELFF
TRBD1 | - | TRBJ1-4 | TRBV2 | TGTGCCAGCAGTGAGTTAGGGACAGGGTCTTTAGCAACTAATGAAAAACTGTTTTTT | CASSELGTGSLATNEKLFF
- | - | TRBJ1-5 | TRBV27 | TGTGCCAGCAGAAGTTTGGGTTTGGGAGAGAGTCAGCCCCAGCATTTT | CASRSLGLGESQPQHF
- | once | TRBJ1-6 | TRBV2 | TGTGCCAGCAGTGAGCGGCAGGGGAATTCACCCCTCCACTTT | CASSERQGNSPLHF
TRBD1 | - | TRBJ2-5 | TRBV29-1 | TGCAGCGTCCGGACAGGGGTGGAGACCCAGTACTTC | CSVRTGVETQYF
- | - | TRBJ1-1 | TRBV7-9 | TGTGCCAGCAGCCTGGAGGGGAACACTGAAGCTTTCTTT | CASSLEGNTEAFF
- | - | TRBJ1-5 | TRBV6-1 | TGTGCCACGGTTCACGGGAGCAATCAGCCCCAGCATTTT | CATVHGSNQPQHF
TRBD1 | - | TRBJ1-1 | TRBV29-1 | TGCAGCATCGCAGGGGGCAGGGCTGAAGCTTTCTTT | CSIAGGRAEAFF
- | once | TRBJ2-5 | TRBV19 | TGTGCCAGTAGTAAGGTTAGAGGGGGAAGGGAGACCCAGTACTTC | CASSKVRGGRETQYF
- | few | TRBJ1-1 | TRBV2 | TGTGCCAGCAGCCGAGACGGAGGGGACACTGAAGCTTTCTTT | CASSRDGGDTEAFF
TRBD2 | few | TRBJ2-1 | TRBV28 | TGTGCCAGCAGTTCCGGGACTAGCGGGGACTCCTACAATGAGCAGTTCTTC | CASSSGTSGDSYNEQFF
TRBD2 | - | TRBJ2-3 | TRBV29-1 | TGCAGCGTCGTGACTAGCGGGAGTCCCACAGATACGCAGTATTTT | CSVVTSGSPTDTQYF
- | - | TRBJ2-5 | TRBV29-1 | TGCAGCGTTGAAGAGGCTCAGACTAGGCGGGAGACCCAGTACTTC | CSVEEAQTRRETQYF
TRBD1 | - | TRBJ1-2 | TRBV29-1 | TGCAGCGTTCCCGGGACAGCCCTGTACTATGGCTACACCTTC | CSVPGTALYYGYTF
- | once | TRBJ1-5 | TRBV7-8 | TGTGCCAGCAGCTTAAGATCTGAAAGGAGTCAGCCCCAGCATTTT | CASSLRSERSQPQHF
- | - | TRBJ1-3 | TRBV30 | TGTGCCTGGAGCCGGACAGGAAACACCATATATTTT | CAWSRTGNTIYF
- | - | TRBJ1-1 | TRBV28 | TGTGCCAGCAGTTTAAGGGGGGGAACCATAAAAGCTTTCTTT | CASSLRGGTIKAFF
TRBD2 | - | TRBJ2-3 | TRBV10-1 | TGCGCCAGCAGTTTTCTAGCGGGAAAGGGCACGGATACGCAGTATTTT | CASSFLAGKGTDTQYF
- | - | TRBJ1-1 | TRBV7-3 | TGTGCCAGCAGCTCTCAGGGCATGAACACTGAAGCTTTCTTT | CASSSQGMNTEAFF
- | - | TRBJ2-3 | TRBV11-2 | TGTGCCAGCAGGGGCGCTACACAAGGCACGCAGTATTTT | CASRGATQGTQYF
TRBD2 | few | TRBJ2-7 | TRBV9 | TGTGCCAGCAGCATCAGCGGGAGTAGCTACGAGCAGTACTTC | CASSISGSSYEQYF
- | - | TRBJ2-7 | TRBV6-5 | TGTGCCAGCAGTTCCACCACGGGGTACTACGAGCAGTACTTC | CASSSTTGYYEQYF
TRBD1 | once | TRBJ1-1 | TRBV7-9 | TGTGCCAGCAGCCAGAGGGGGCAGGACACTGAAGCTTTCTTT | CASSQRGQDTEAFF
TRBD1 | - | TRBJ1-2 | TRBV7-9 | TGTGCCAGCAGCTTAGTAGGGACAGATCTTAATGGCTACACCTTC | CASSLVGTDLNGYTF
TRBD1 | - | TRBJ2-2 | TRBV7-9 | TGTGCCAGCAGCTTCCTAGGACAGGGCGAGGACACCGGGGAGCTGTTTTTT | CASSFLGQGEDTGELFF
TRBD1 | - | TRBJ1-1 | TRBV15 | TGTGCCACCAGCAGAGGGGGGGACAGGGCCGGACTGGAAGCTTTCTTT | CATSRGGDRAGLEAFF
- | - | TRBJ2-2 | TRBV6-5 | TGTGCCAGCAGGGTCGACAGACACGGGGAGCTGTTTTTT | CASRVDRHGELFF
- | - | TRBJ2-7 | TRBV5-4 | TGTGCCAGCAGCCGGGGGACCAATGAGCAGTACTTC | CASSRGTNEQYF
- | - | TRBJ1-5 | TRBV27 | TGTGCCAGCAGATCGACGGCAGGGATACGTCAGCCCCAGCATTTT | CASRSTAGIRQPQHF
- | - | TRBJ1-4 | TRBV19 | TGTGCCAGTATGGGGCGGGGGCACGAAAAACTGTTTTTT | CASMGRGHEKLFF
TRBD2 | - | TRBJ2-1 | TRBV30 | TGTGCCTGGAGCGCTATGACTAGCGGGAATTTGGATGAGCAGTTCTTC | CAWSAMTSGNLDEQFF
- | - | TRBJ1-1 | TRBV27 | TGTGCCAGCAACACAGAAGCGGGGACTGAAGCTTTCTTT | CASNTEAGTEAFF
TRBD2 | - | TRBJ2-1 | TRBV7-9 | TGTGCCAGCAACCTACTAGCGGGAGTCCCCTACAATGAGCAGTTCTTC | CASNLLAGVPYNEQFF
- | - | TRBJ2-3 | TRBV6-5 | TGTGCCAGCAGTTACAAGGCTAGCTTTATCCCAGATACGCAGTATTTT | CASSYKASFIPDTQYF
- | - | TRBJ1-1 | TRBV9 | TGTGCCAGCAGCGTAGTGGCACTAGATACTGAAGCTTTCTTT | CASSVVALDTEAFF
TRBD1 | - | TRBJ2-1 | TRBV19 | TGTGCCAGTCGAGTCGGGGCGGGACAGGTATACAATGAGCAGTTCTTC | CASRVGAGQVYNEQFF
TRBD1 | - | TRBJ1-5 | TRBV19 | TGTGCCAGTAGTTCGGGGACAGGGGGCAATCAGCCCCAGCATTTT | CASSSGTGGNQPQHF
TRBD2 | - | TRBJ2-3 | TRBV7-3 | TGTGCCAGCAGCCTCCGGACTAGCGGCACAGATACGCAGTATTTT | CASSLRTSGTDTQYF
- | - | TRBJ2-2 | TRBV10-1 | TGCGCCAGCAGTACCGGGGGTCGGACCGGGGAGCTGTTTTTT | CASSTGGRTGELFF
- | - | TRBJ1-5 | TRBV27 | TGTGCCAGCAGTTTAACAGGAGTATGGCAGCCCCAGCATTTT | CASSLTGVWQPQHF
TRBD1 | - | TRBJ1-2 | TRBV5-1 | TGCGCCAGCAGCTTATCGCCGGGACAGGGGGACTATGGCTACACCTTC | CASSLSPGQGDYGYTF
- | - | TRBJ2-1 | TRBV6-1 | TGTGCCAGCAGTGAACTAATCGGCGGAGCCACCCCGCATGAGCAGTTCTTC | CASSELIGGATPHEQFF
- | - | TRBJ2-7 | TRBV9 | TGTGCCAGCAGCGTAGAAAGGGGGACCCCCTACGAGCAGTACTTC | CASSVERGTPYEQYF